This entry is about one T cell receptor (beta chain). Which antigen it targets is not known. Per-base quality was not reported, and no clone a single base away is much larger than it. The germline V gene encodes CDR1 MNHNY and CDR2 SVGAGI (reference sequence). The CDR3 sequence holds 14 residues, the cysteine and phenylalanine included. Just CDR3 DNA is preserved here, 42 bases in frame from base 1. Germline trimming amounts to 5 bases on V and 4 bases on J, with 8 as the count of junction bases outside the gene matches. Preparation of the library involved the immunoSEQ multiplex PCR assay. The immuneACCESS repertoire file appears here via TCRdb, limited to in-frame rearrangements. These files lack a portion of the clones; in checked studies, under half of the deficit traces to unresolved V genes, and the cause of the others is not known. This sample gives about 36,000 clones in total; 93% of them show up just once. The ten biggest clones cover 0.35% to 0.5% of the sample.

These data originate in a study of T cell changes during pregnancy in multiple sclerosis (dated by TCRdb to 2018 to 2020). Regarding the study in general: In women with multiple sclerosis, the researchers looked at how the T cell repertoire shifted as pregnancy progressed.

The sample here was CD4+ T cells from peripheral blood mononuclear cells, taken in the first trimester of pregnancy. The receptor's source is a female donor with multiple sclerosis, enrolled in a pregnancy study. The receptor chain draws on TRBV6-6 and TRBJ2-7, with 7 central nucleotides matching TRBD2. CDR3 loop: CASSPRLAAYEQYF. The sequenced DNA: TGTGCCAGCAGTCCCAGACTAGCCGCGTACGAGCAGTACTTC.